This TCR beta chain was identified in a study of regulatory T cells in long-lasting Graves disease. Arm-PCR of CDR3 regions with iRepertoire HTBI primers generated TCR beta libraries. TCRdb re-derived calls from the multiplex PCR reads in MiXCR, one entry per CDR3 protein. The sample has around 250,000 distinct CDR3 sequences, about 20% seen once. CDR1 and CDR2 from the germline V gene are MGHRA and YSYEKL. V lost 0 bases, J lost 4 bases, and 8 bases lay in between. The CDR3 covers 14 residues. Specified time point: newly diagnosed GD, antithyroid drugs for less than 3 months. PBMC-derived RNA was used for the TCR library. This sample also appeared in a second study, on T cells in Graves' hyperthyroidism and ophthalmopathy.

The chain recombines TRBV4-1 with TRBJ2-3; D not resolved. The starting material was peripheral blood mononuclear cells (PBMCs), obtained at new diagnosis, from a patient treated with antithyroid drugs. This TCR was sampled from a woman younger than 45 with Graves disease. The CDR3 here is CASSQDRPPDTQYF. The CDR3 DNA is TGCGCCAGCAGCCAAGATAGGCCCCCAGATACGCAGTATTTT.